Each of the 21 T cell receptor beta chains below was sequenced from the same sample in a study of monozygotic twins with inflammatory bowel disease (dated by TCRdb to the late 2010s). Receptor amplification or capture employed 5' RACE. The sample was run on an Illumina HiSeq 2500. Reprocessed by TCRdb, the reads give a single entry per CDR3 protein sequence, without DNA. This sample's table carries roughly 150,000 distinct CDR3 sequences. 1% to 1.5% of the sample is in the top ten clones. What was sequenced was blood. All receptors come from a human donor with ulcerative colitis or Crohn's disease, or a healthy co-twin of an affected twin (not recorded which).

This sequence joins TRBV7-9 and TRBJ2-7; the TCRdb D gene call, TRBD1, has no DNA to confirm it. The CDR3 spans 15 residues. The germline gives CDR1 SEHNR, CDR2 FQNEAQ (reference sequence). The CDR3 sequence: CASSLDRGPGYEQYF.

The rearrangement links TRBV19 to TRBJ1-3. The CDR3 runs 13 residues. CDR1 and CDR2 (germline): LNHDA, SQIVND (reference sequence). The CDR3 loop is CASSWLPGNTIYF.

This chain joins TRBV5-1 and TRBJ1-6; the D call of TRBD1 rests on TCRdb alone, since no DNA is present to check it. The CDR3 has 14 amino acids. The germline gives CDR1 SGHRS, CDR2 YFSETQ. The CDR3 region is CASSRDSYNSPLHF.

The J gene is TRBJ2-2, the V gene TRBV6-1; the TCRdb call, TRBD1, lacks DNA for checking. CDR1 and CDR2 from the germline V gene are MNHNS and SASEGT. There are 14 residues in the CDR3. The CDR3: CASSSRGGTGELFF.

The genes are TRBV27 and TRBJ2-2; TCRdb outputs TRBD1, but without DNA this stays unchecked. Germline assignment: CDR1 MNHEY and CDR2 SMNVEV (reference sequence). The CDR3 is 18 residues long. The CDR3 here is CASSLQLPGQGYTGELFF.

V usage is TRBV25-1 and J usage is TRBJ1-2. This CDR3 comprises 13 residues. CDR1 and CDR2 (germline): MGHDK, SYGVNS. This chain's CDR3 is CASSVWEIGGYTF.

The chain is built from TRBV20-1 and TRBJ1-1; the D call from TCRdb, TRBD1, cannot be confirmed without DNA. The germline CDR1 and CDR2 sequences are DFQATT and SNEGSKA (reference sequence). CDR3 length: 16 amino acids. The CDR3: CSARPWDRVSDTEAFF.

The rearrangement joins TRBV20-1 to TRBJ2-7; TCRdb lists TRBD1, though no DNA is available to test this call. Looked up from germline, CDR1 is DFQATT and CDR2 is SNEGSKA (reference sequence). The CDR3 length is 12 residues. This CDR3 reads CSVQGPGHEQYF.

This chain uses TRBV7-9 with TRBJ2-7; TCRdb proposes TRBD2, but this gene call is untestable without DNA. Germline V CDR1 and CDR2: SEHNR, FQNEAQ (reference sequence). This CDR3 has 13 residues. The CDR3 loop is CASSLNLAGAFGF.

The rearrangement joins TRBV5-1 to TRBJ2-2; checking the TCRdb D call of TRBD2 is not possible without DNA. The germline V gene has CDR1 SGHRS and CDR2 YFSETQ. The CDR3 loop spans 15 amino acids. CDR3 sequence: CASSLRLADTGELFF.

This chain links TRBV5-1 with TRBJ2-2; TCRdb calls TRBD2, which cannot be checked without DNA. CDR3 length: 15 residues. Per germline, CDR1 SGHRS and CDR2 YFSETQ. The CDR3 loop reads CASGGSGFNTGELFF.

V is TRBV20-1 and J is TRBJ1-3; with no DNA, the TCRdb D assignment of TRBD1 cannot be verified. CDR3 length: 16 residues. Per the germline V gene, CDR1 is DFQATT and CDR2 is SNEGSKA (reference sequence). The CDR3 here is CSARDSGQGAGNTIYF.

The chain uses TRBV5-1 and TRBJ2-7; the TCRdb call, TRBD1, lacks DNA for checking. This CDR3 has 12 residues. Germline values: CDR1 SGHRS, CDR2 YFSETQ. CDR3 loop: CASSGDNYEQYF.

V gene TRBV28 combines with J gene TRBJ1-5; there is no DNA to check the TCRdb D call of TRBD1. The CDR3 totals 15 residues. Germline CDR1 and CDR2: MDHEN and SYDVKM. The chain's CDR3 is CASSSPGRFNQPQHF. The full variable domain, completed using reference TRBV28 and TRBJ1-5, is DVKVTQSSRYLVKRTGEKVFLECVQDMDHENMFWYRQDPGLGLRLIYFSYDVKMKEKGDIPEGYSVSREKKERFSLILESASTNQTSMYLCASSSPGRFNQPQHFGDGTRLSIL.

V usage is TRBV18 and J usage is TRBJ2-1; no DNA is available, so the TRBD1 call from TCRdb remains unchecked. CDR1 and CDR2 (germline): KGHSH, LQKENI. The CDR3 length is 14 residues. CDR3 loop: CASSLGAKNNEQFF.

This chain links TRBV28 with TRBJ2-7; TCRdb's D call of TRBD1 is untestable without DNA. Germline V gives CDR1 MDHEN, CDR2 SYDVKM. The CDR3 has 15 residues. The CDR3 loop reads CASNGSGQGVHEQYF.

The chain has TRBV28 and TRBJ2-7; the D call of TRBD1 rests on TCRdb alone, since no DNA is present to check it. The length of the CDR3 is 16 residues. Germline values: CDR1 MDHEN, CDR2 SYDVKM. The CDR3 spells CASNQGAGVGSYEQYF.

The chain joins TRBV12-5 to TRBJ1-3; the D gene TCRdb calls, TRBD1, cannot be checked with no DNA. The germline gives CDR1 LGHNT, CDR2 FRNRAP. This CDR3 comprises 14 residues. CDR3 in amino acids: CASADRDSGNTIYF.

CDR3 loop: CSVAGTSYEQYF. V gene TRBV29-1 combines with J gene TRBJ2-7. The CDR3 has 12 amino acids. Germline CDR1 SQVTM, CDR2 ANQGSEA.

The chain is built from TRBV2 and TRBJ2-1; TCRdb returns TRBD2, unconfirmable since there is no DNA. This CDR3 has 15 residues. Germline V gene lookup returns CDR1 SNHLY and CDR2 FYNNEI. This CDR3 reads CASFAGGGHYNEQFF.

J is TRBJ1-5 and V is TRBV27. This CDR3 comprises 13 residues. CDR1 MNHEY and CDR2 SMNVEV come from the germline V gene (reference sequence). This CDR3 is CASSLRENQPQHF.